The 14 T cell receptor beta chains in this list originate from one sample, sequenced in a study of blood T cell repertoires in COVID-19. Assay used: immunoSEQ multiplex PCR; TCRdb lists only in-frame clones, some missing. The repertoire includes roughly 86,000 clones, around four fifths of them detected once, and about 3.4% sits in the top ten. Sequenced input: peripheral blood. These receptor sequences come from a man over 45 with acute or convalescent COVID-19.

The V and J genes are TRBV5-4 and TRBJ1-1, with 9 bases lining up with TRBD1. This CDR3 comprises 13 residues. The V segment lost 3 bases and the J segment 4 bases; nucleotides outside the gene matches: 1. CDR1 SGHNT and CDR2 YYREEE come from the germline V gene (reference sequence). CDR3 in DNA: TGTGCCAGCAGCTGGGACAGGGCCACTGAAGCTTTCTTT. Encoded protein: CASSWDRATEAFF.

This sequence joins TRBV5-1 and TRBJ1-2, with D hard to call. This CDR3 is built from 14 residues. V was trimmed by 1 base and J by 5 bases, leaving 12 bases between them. Germline V gives CDR1 SGHRS, CDR2 YFSETQ. The CDR3 is CASSLNTASYGYTF. The CDR3 region has the DNA TGCGCCAGCAGCTTGAATACAGCCAGTTATGGCTACACCTTC.

The V gene is TRBV7-2, the J gene TRBJ2-5; TRBD2 agrees at 8 bases. V shed 5 bases and J 5 bases; nucleotides not matched to a gene: 7. CDR1 SGHTA and CDR2 FQGNSA come from the germline V gene. This CDR3 comprises 14 residues. CDR3 sequence (DNA): TGTGCCAGCAGCCCGGGACTAGGCTCGGAGACCCAGTACTTC. Translation: CASSPGLGSETQYF.

This chain connects TRBV18 to TRBJ1-2; D is ambiguous. Germline V gives CDR1 KGHSH, CDR2 LQKENI. CDR3 length: 12 amino acids. V was clipped by 5 bases and J by 4 bases, with 8 bases between them. DNA of the CDR3: TGTGCCAGCTCAGACGGGGTCTATGGCTACACCTTC. Its protein product is CASSDGVYGYTF.

This clone was seen many times. This chain joins TRBV4-1 and TRBJ1-5, with D perhaps TRBD1 (6 bases). Per the germline V gene, CDR1 is MGHRA and CDR2 is YSYEKL. With 2 bases removed from V and 1 base from J, the gap between germline ends came to 12 bases. The CDR3 runs 16 residues. The CDR3 loop is CASSQTEQGSNQPQHF. The CDR3 DNA is TGCGCCAGCAGCCAAACCGAACAGGGAAGCAATCAGCCCCAGCATTTT.

The V gene is TRBV7-9, the J gene TRBJ2-7, with a tentative D call TRBD2 (6 bases). Germline CDR1 is SEHNR and CDR2 is FQNEAQ (reference sequence). The V gene lost 3 bases and the J gene lost 0 bases, with 9 bases spanning the gap. The CDR3 is 14 amino acids. CDR3 in DNA: TGTGCCAGCAGCTTGGGGGGACCCTCCTACGAGCAGTACTTC. It encodes CASSLGGPSYEQYF.

The chain has TRBV6-6 and TRBJ1-6, with D hard to call. V lost 5 bases, J lost 11 bases, and 19 bases lay in between. This CDR3 is built from 15 residues. Germline V gene sequence: CDR1 MNHNY, CDR2 SVGAGI (reference sequence). This chain's CDR3 is CASSPSETSVTPLHF. Here the CDR3 DNA reads TGTGCCAGCAGTCCATCAGAGACAAGTGTTACACCCCTCCACTTT.

This chain connects TRBV7-9 to TRBJ1-6, with TRBD1 matching 7 bases. Germline V gene lookup returns CDR1 SEHNR and CDR2 FQNEAQ (reference sequence). Trimming at V came to 5 bases and at J to 7 bases, leaving 11 bases not matched to a gene. The CDR3 covers 16 residues. The CDR3 is CASSPSGQGGNSPLHF. In nucleotides, the CDR3 is TGTGCCAGCAGCCCAAGCGGTCAGGGGGGAAATTCACCCCTCCACTTT. The whole variable domain, filled in from reference TRBV7-9 and TRBJ1-6, reads DTGVSQNPRHKITKRGQNVTFRCDPISEHNRLYWYRQTLGQGPEFLTYFQNEAQLEKSRLLSDRFSAERPKGSFSTLEIQRTEQGDSAMYLCASSPSGQGGNSPLHFGNGTRLTVT.

The rearrangement joins TRBV11-3 to TRBJ2-5, with 11 bases identical to TRBD1. Germline CDR1 and CDR2: SGHNT and YENEEA. This CDR3 has 15 amino acids. The ends lost 5 bases at V and 2 bases at J; junction bases unmatched: 4. The CDR3 reads CASSNRDRGQETQYF. For the CDR3, the DNA is TGTGCCAGCAGCAACCGGGACAGGGGGCAAGAGACCCAGTACTTC.

The table lists this clone with a few counts. This chain joins TRBV11-1 and TRBJ2-3, with TRBD2 identical over 8 bases. This CDR3 has 14 residues. Per germline, CDR1 SGHAT and CDR2 FQDESV (reference sequence). The ends lost 2 bases at V and 5 bases at J; junction bases unmatched: 3. The CDR3 DNA sequence: TGTGCCAGCAGCTTACTCGGGAGGGGAGATACGCAGTATTTT. Its protein is CASSLLGRGDTQYF.

Here the CDR3 DNA reads TGCGCCAGCAGCCAGCGTGGAGGATCTAATGAAAAACTGTTTTTT. It codes for CASSQRGGSNEKLFF. V gene TRBV4-3 combines with J gene TRBJ1-4, with no clear D. The V and J ends lost 3 bases and 3 bases respectively, with 11 bases between them. This CDR3 is 15 amino acids long. Per germline, CDR1 LGHNA and CDR2 YSLEER.

CDR3 in DNA: TGTGCCAGTAGTAAAGGGGGGGGACTAGCGGGAGCAGAGACCCAGTACTTC. It is translated as CASSKGGGLAGAETQYF. The rearrangement uses TRBV19 and TRBJ2-5, with 14 bases lining up with TRBD2. Looked up from germline, CDR1 is LNHDA and CDR2 is SQIVND (reference sequence). The CDR3 runs 17 residues. J was trimmed by 4 bases and V by 4 bases; bases with no gene match: 8.

The chain recombines TRBV28 with TRBJ2-5, with TRBD2 matching 8 bases. The V segment lost 4 bases and the J segment 2 bases; nucleotides outside the gene matches: 12. Per the germline V gene, CDR1 is MDHEN and CDR2 is SYDVKM. The CDR3 length is 17 residues. CDR3 loop: CASSSIAGGVFQETQYF. The CDR3 DNA follows: TGTGCCAGCAGTTCTATCGCGGGAGGCGTCTTTCAAGAGACCCAGTACTTC. The full variable domain, rest sourced from reference TRBV28 and TRBJ2-5, is DVKVTQSSRYLVKRTGEKVFLECVQDMDHENMFWYRQDPGLGLRLIYFSYDVKMKEKGDIPEGYSVSREKKERFSLILESASTNQTSMYLCASSSIAGGVFQETQYFGPGTRLLVL.

To note about this clone: Other nucleotide sequences from this sample produce the same CDR3. J is TRBJ2-7 and V is TRBV6-5, with 8 bases matching TRBD2. The J segment lost 3 bases and the V segment lost 0 bases, leaving 4 bases of the junction unmatched. The CDR3 has 15 residues. Germline V gives CDR1 MNHEY, CDR2 SVGAGI. Written as DNA, the CDR3 is TGTGCCAGCAGTTACTCGAACAGCGGGAGCTACGAGCAGTACTTC. It encodes CASSYSNSGSYEQYF.